These 19 T cell receptor beta chains share one sample of origin, sequenced in a study of cytomegalovirus exposure and HLA in healthy donors. The method was immunoSEQ multiplex PCR; TCRdb's version includes in-frame clones alone and lacks a portion of them. The sample consists of some 40,000 clones, 90% to 95% of them appearing once. Material: PBMCs. The receptors here all came from a young man in good health and CMV-seronegative.

The J gene is TRBJ2-3, the V gene TRBV2, with 7 bases that match TRBD2. Germline loops: CDR1 SNHLY, CDR2 FYNNEI. Trimming at V came to 4 bases and at J to 6 bases, leaving 7 bases not matched to a gene. The CDR3 is 14 amino acids. This chain's CDR3 is CASSGTGGEDTQYF. DNA of the CDR3: TGTGCCAGCAGTGGGACGGGAGGTGAGGATACGCAGTATTTT.

The V gene is TRBV27, the J gene TRBJ1-2, with TRBD1 identical over 7 bases. The length of the CDR3 is 15 residues. Unmatched junction bases numbered 5, after V lost 4 bases and J lost 0 bases. Looked up from germline, CDR1 is MNHEY and CDR2 is SMNVEV (reference sequence). CDR3 region: CASSYGDRANYGYTF. The CDR3 bases are TGTGCCAGCAGTTATGGGGACAGAGCTAACTATGGCTACACCTTC.

This clone turned up a few times. The chain employs TRBV5-4 and TRBJ2-7; D perhaps matches TRBD1 (6 bases). Trimming removed 0 bases at V and 2 bases at J, with 9 bases between. This CDR3 has 14 residues. Germline CDR1 reads SGHNT; CDR2 reads YYREEE (reference sequence). The CDR3 loop is CASSLDQGTYEQYF. For the CDR3, the DNA is TGTGCCAGCAGCTTGGATCAGGGGACCTACGAGCAGTACTTC. Drawing the rest from reference TRBV5-4 and TRBJ2-7, the complete variable domain is ETGVTQSPTHLIKTRGQQVTLRCSSQSGHNTVSWYQQALGQGPQFIFQYYREEENGRGNFPPRFSGLQFPNYSSELNVNALELDDSALYLCASSLDQGTYEQYFGPGTRLTVT.

V is TRBV4-2 and J is TRBJ2-3, with 9 nucleotides matching TRBD2. V lost 5 bases and J lost 5; bases outside the gene matches: 11. Germline V gene lookup returns CDR1 LGHNA and CDR2 YNFKEQ. This CDR3 has 16 residues. The chain's CDR3 is CASSAGLAGAIDTQYF. CDR3 coding DNA: TGTGCCAGCAGCGCAGGGTTAGCGGGAGCGATAGATACGCAGTATTTT.

This rearrangement joins TRBV7-3 to TRBJ1-1; 10 nucleotides agree with TRBD1. V was clipped by 5 bases and J by 5 bases; unmatched bases: 8. Germline V gene sequence: CDR1 SGHTA, CDR2 FQGTGA. This CDR3 region has 15 residues. The CDR3 sequence: CASSPTPDRGTEAFF. CDR3 bases: TGTGCCAGCAGCCCCACCCCGGACAGGGGGACTGAAGCTTTCTTT.

CDR3 region: CASRSLGQNSPLHF. As DNA, the CDR3 is TGTGCCAGCAGGAGTTTAGGACAGAATTCACCCCTCCACTTT. J is TRBJ1-6 and V is TRBV25-1, with D possibly TRBD1 on 6 matching bases. V gave up 6 bases and J gave up 7 bases, with 13 bases separating them. The CDR3 loop spans 14 amino acids. From germline, CDR1 is MGHDK and CDR2 SYGVNS.

The V and J genes are TRBV7-2 and TRBJ2-7; 9 positions match TRBD1. The CDR3 has 16 amino acids. Germline V CDR1 and CDR2: SGHTA, FQGNSA. V lost 6 bases and J lost 2; bases outside the gene matches: 11. The CDR3 DNA reads as TGTGCCAGCAGTTATCAGGGACAGGGTCTAGCCTACGAGCAGTACTTC. Its protein is CASSYQGQGLAYEQYF.

The DNA of the CDR3 is TGCGCCAGCAGTTATCGCCGGGACAAGGGGCTGAAAGAGCAGTACTTC. Protein sequence: CASSYRRDKGLKEQYF. The rearrangement uses TRBV10-1 and TRBJ2-7; a possible D gene is TRBD1 (6 bases). V lost 5 bases, J lost 7 bases, and 24 bases lay in between. In germline, CDR1 is WNHNN, CDR2 SYGVQD (reference sequence). There are 16 residues in the CDR3.

The chain has TRBV7-2 and TRBJ2-3, with TRBD2 identical over 7 bases. Germline V CDR1 and CDR2: SGHTA, FQGNSA. Trimming at V came to 1 base and at J to 1 base, leaving 2 bases not matched to a gene. The CDR3 length is 15 residues. The DNA for the CDR3 is TGTGCCAGCAGCTTAGGGGCGGGGGGCACAGATACGCAGTATTTT. It specifies CASSLGAGGTDTQYF.

V is TRBV10-3 and J is TRBJ2-3; D ambiguous. The V gene's germline CDR1 is ENHRY and CDR2 SYGVKD. V was pared by 7 bases and J by 0 bases, with 8 bases between. The CDR3 consists of 13 residues. The CDR3 is CAINVASTDTQYF. The CDR3 bases are TGTGCCATCAATGTGGCTAGCACAGATACGCAGTATTTT.

V is TRBV19 and J is TRBJ1-5; D not certain. The CDR3 has 13 amino acids. The V end was cut by 3 bases, the J end by 5 bases, with 8 bases between. The germline V gene encodes CDR1 LNHDA and CDR2 SQIVND (reference sequence). The DNA for the CDR3 is TGTGCCAGTAGTATGCGGGGTTATCAGCCCCAGCATTTT. As protein: CASSMRGYQPQHF.

The chain has TRBV29-1 and TRBJ2-7; D possibly corresponds to TRBD2 (5 bases). Per germline, CDR1 SQVTM and CDR2 ANQGSEA. V shed 1 base and J shed 6 bases, with 10 bases lying between them. This CDR3 spans 12 amino acids. The CDR3 DNA reads TGCAGCGTTGAAGTAACTAGTATCGAGCAGTACTTC. The encoded protein is CSVEVTSIEQYF.

This clone was seen only once. A junction boundary mismatches the germline segment, possibly from a read error. The chain links TRBV7-7 to TRBJ2-5; 7 nucleotides line up with TRBD2. The germline V gene encodes CDR1 SSHAT and CDR2 FNYEAQ (reference sequence). CDR3 size: 16 residues. The chain's CDR3 is CASSLGLGGEQETQYF. The CDR3, as DNA: TGTGCTAGCAGCTTAGGGCTGGGGGGGGAACAAGAGACCCAGTACTTC.

The rearrangement links TRBV5-4 to TRBJ2-4; D is perhaps TRBD2 (6 bases). CDR1 is SGHNT and CDR2 is YYREEE in the germline V gene (reference sequence). The V end was cut by 4 bases, the J end by 4 bases, with 15 bases between. The CDR3 is 15 residues long. This chain's CDR3 is CASSGVGDSKNIQYF. The CDR3 coding sequence is TGTGCCAGCAGCGGTGTAGGGGACTCGAAAAACATTCAGTACTTC. The full variable domain, with the rest looked up from reference TRBV5-4 and TRBJ2-4, is ETGVTQSPTHLIKTRGQQVTLRCSSQSGHNTVSWYQQALGQGPQFIFQYYREEENGRGNFPPRFSGLQFPNYSSELNVNALELDDSALYLCASSGVGDSKNIQYFGAGTRLSVL.

The chain employs TRBV5-1 and TRBJ2-3, with 9 positions matching TRBD1. The CDR3 loop spans 14 amino acids. Germline CDR1 and CDR2: SGHRS and YFSETQ. V dropped 7 bases and J dropped 2; count of bases not matched to a gene: 5. The CDR3 nucleotides read TGCGCCAGCCAAGACAGGGGGAACACAGATACGCAGTATTTT. Protein sequence: CASQDRGNTDTQYF.

This sequence joins TRBV4-2 and TRBJ2-3; TRBD2 matches 9 bases. CDR1 is LGHNA and CDR2 is YNFKEQ in the germline V gene. There are 16 residues in the CDR3. Trimming cost V 0 bases and J 5 bases; bases outside gene matches: 6. The CDR3 nucleotides are TGTGCCAGCAGCCAAGAAATTAGCGGGGGAGGAGATACGCAGTATTTT. It yields the protein CASSQEISGGGDTQYF.

This clone was counted a single time. The V gene is TRBV4-1, the J gene TRBJ2-2; no firm D call. Germline V gene data show CDR1 as MGHRA and CDR2 as YSYEKL. V was pared by 3 bases and J by 2 bases, with 7 bases between. The CDR3 has 14 amino acids. The CDR3 nucleotides read TGCGCCAGCAGCCAGAGATCCAACACCGGGGAGCTGTTTTTT. Its protein product is CASSQRSNTGELFF.

This CDR3 is CASSLRLAGTGELFF. The CDR3 region has the DNA TGCGCCAGCAGCTTGCGCCTAGCGGGCACCGGGGAGCTGTTTTTT. The genes are TRBV5-1 and TRBJ2-2; 8 nucleotides match TRBD2. CDR1 is SGHRS, CDR2 YFSETQ, per germline. The CDR3 covers 15 residues. The ends lost 1 base at V and 4 bases at J; junction bases unmatched: 3. Together with reference TRBV5-1 and TRBJ2-2, the CDR3 gives the full variable domain: KAGVTQTPRYLIKTRGQQVTLSCSPISGHRSVSWYQQTPGQGLQFLFEYFSETQRNKGNFPGRFSGRQFSNSRSEMNVSTLELGDSALYLCASSLRLAGTGELFFGEGSRLTVL.

This clone is a singleton in its sample. The chain couples TRBV7-9 to TRBJ1-2, with 8 positions matching TRBD1. Germline trimming cut 5 bases from V and 5 bases from J; bases unmatched to any gene: 7. In germline, CDR1 is SEHNR, CDR2 FQNEAQ (reference sequence). There are 14 residues in the CDR3. CDR3 coding DNA: TGTGCCAGCAGCCACCGGGACAGGACTTATGGCTACACCTTC. This gives the protein CASSHRDRTYGYTF.